Presented here are 25 T cell receptor beta chains from one specimen sequenced in a study of prognosis after radiotherapy for stage I lung cancer. Starting from genomic DNA, TCR beta CDR3 was amplified through two-round multiplex PCR. During first-round PCR, primers specific to each TRBV and TRBJ gene were used. TCRdb redid the calling of the multiplex PCR reads with MiXCR, one entry per CDR3 protein. The sample shows more than 11,000 distinct CDR3 sequences, over 25% of them seen only once. Specimen: PBMCs, collected before or after stereotactic body radiation therapy (not recorded which). The receptors stem from a donor at least 50 years old with non-small cell lung cancer.

This clonotype came up many times. This chain connects TRBV28 to TRBJ1-2; D call uncertain. V lost 10 bases and J lost 4, with 13 bases in between. This CDR3 is 12 amino acids long. Germline V CDR1 and CDR2: MDHEN, SYDVKM. CDR3 region: CATTTVRYGYTF. The CDR3 nucleotides read TGTGCCACCACCACAGTCCGCTATGGCTACACCTTC.

The sample holds a few counts of this clonotype. Given a much more abundant clone one base away, this may be a read error. CDR3 region: CASSSGENTEAFF. In DNA form, the CDR3 reads TGTGCCAGCAGTTCAGGGGAGAACACTGAAGCTTTCTTT. The rearrangement links TRBV7-9 to TRBJ1-1, with D tentatively TRBD1 (6 bases). The CDR3 consists of 13 residues. Trimming left V 6 bases short and J 1 base short, with 9 bases between. The germline gives CDR1 SEHNR, CDR2 FQNEAQ (reference sequence).

This clonotype was seen ten or more times. The CDR3, as DNA: TGTGCCACCTGGGACAGGCTCTATGGCTACACCTTC. Its translation: CATWDRLYGYTF. The chain couples TRBV28 to TRBJ1-2; 8 nucleotides agree with TRBD1. Unmatched junction bases numbered 5, after V lost 10 bases and J lost 4 bases. CDR3 length equals 12 residues. Germline-derived CDR1 and CDR2 are MDHEN and SYDVKM.

This clonotype was seen many times. The rearrangement links TRBV29-1 to TRBJ2-2, with no clear D. The CDR3 length is 12 residues. The germline V and J ends were trimmed by 4 bases and 2 bases, with 5 bases remaining between them. CDR1 and CDR2 (germline): SQVTM, ANQGSEA. The CDR3 loop is CSVVGNTGELFF. The CDR3 DNA is TGCAGCGTTGTGGGAAACACCGGGGAGCTGTTTTTT.

In the case of this clonotype: Being one base from a much bigger clone, this may be a read error. This chain joins TRBV30 and TRBJ2-4; no clear D. This CDR3 spans 13 amino acids. Germline V CDR1 and CDR2: GTSNPN, SVGIG (reference sequence). The V gene lost 1 base and the J gene lost 6 bases, with 10 bases spanning the gap. The CDR3 loop is CAWSGAVGNIQYF. In DNA, the CDR3 is TGTGCCTGGAGTGGGGCGGTGGGAAACATTCAGTACTTC.

This clonotype is medium-sized within its sample. This chain connects TRBV6-1 to TRBJ1-5; unclear D gene. The CDR3 contains 14 residues. Trimming shortened V by 3 bases and J by 0 bases, and 6 bases separated the two germline ends. The germline V gene has CDR1 MNHNS and CDR2 SASEGT. The CDR3 sequence is CASSEYYSNQPQHF. CDR3 nucleotides: TGTGCCAGCAGTGAGTACTATAGCAATCAGCCCCAGCATTTT.

In its sample, this clonotype was seen many times. The chain is built from TRBV7-9 and TRBJ2-1; no clear D gene. Germline V lookup: CDR1 SEHNR, CDR2 FQNEAQ (reference sequence). Trimming pared 5 bases from V and 10 bases from J, leaving 21 bases between. CDR3 length equals 15 residues. This CDR3 reads CASSPLTARSGEQFF. DNA of the CDR3: TGTGCCAGCAGCCCCCTAACCGCTAGGTCTGGGGAGCAGTTCTTC.

This clonotype showed up many times. The chain uses TRBV28 and TRBJ1-1, with 7 bases aligning to TRBD1. The CDR3 loop spans 13 amino acids. Unmatched junction bases numbered 3, after V lost 6 bases and J lost 2 bases. In germline, CDR1 is MDHEN, CDR2 SYDVKM. The DNA for the CDR3 is TGTGCCAGCAGGAGGGACAGTAACACTGAAGCTTTCTTT. It is translated as CASRRDSNTEAFF.

By share of the sample, this clonotype is medium-sized. The chain is built from TRBV11-2 and TRBJ2-7, with D possibly being TRBD1 or TRBD2 (5 bases each). Per germline, CDR1 SGHAT and CDR2 FQNNGV. Between the trimmed V and J ends, which lost 6 bases and 2 bases, there was a span of 17 bases. CDR3 length: 15 residues. The CDR3 here is CASSPTGTLTYEQYF. CDR3 coding DNA: TGTGCCAGCAGTCCAACCGGGACGTTGACCTACGAGCAGTACTTC.

Concerning this clonotype itself: A read error is possible here, since a much larger clone lies one base away. The chain recombines TRBV6-9 with TRBJ1-4; no reliable D call. Trimming pared 3 bases from V and 0 bases from J, leaving 5 bases between. The germline gives CDR1 MNHGY, CDR2 SVAAGI. The length of the CDR3 is 14 residues. CDR3 sequence: CASSYGPTNEKLFF. In nucleotides, the CDR3 is TGTGCCAGCAGTTACGGCCCAACTAATGAAAAACTGTTTTTT.

In this sample, this clonotype is medium-sized (0.01 to 0.1%). As DNA, the CDR3 is TGTGCCTGGATTCCCGGGGGGGCGGTGAACACCGGGGAGCTGTTTTTT. Its protein is CAWIPGGAVNTGELFF. The J gene is TRBJ2-2, the V gene TRBV30; 8 bases are a match to TRBD2. This CDR3 comprises 16 residues. Germline CDR1 is GTSNPN and CDR2 is SVGIG (reference sequence). V lost 4 bases and J lost 1; bases outside the gene matches: 8. Filled out from reference TRBV30 and TRBJ2-2, the complete variable domain reads SQTIHQWPATLVQPVGSPLSLECTVEGTSNPNLYWYRQAAGRGLQLLFYSVGIGQISSEVPQNLSASRPQDRQFILSSKKLLLSDSGFYLCAWIPGGAVNTGELFFGEGSRLTVL.

Relative to its sample, this clonotype is medium-sized. At one end, the junction sequence differs from germline, possibly due to a read error. This chain joins TRBV7-3 and TRBJ2-2; 7 bases match TRBD2. CDR1 SGHTA and CDR2 FQGTGA come from the germline V gene. This CDR3 contains 16 residues. The CDR3 sequence: CASSREAGARAGELFF. CDR3 DNA: TGTGCTAGCAGTCGGGAGGCGGGAGCGAGGGCCGGGGAGCTGTTTTTT.

In this sample, this clonotype turned up many times. The chain joins TRBV28 to TRBJ2-5; 7 bases align to TRBD2. Germline V CDR1 and CDR2: MDHEN, SYDVKM. The ends lost 5 bases at V and 5 bases at J; junction bases unmatched: 8. The CDR3 consists of 14 residues. CDR3 DNA: TGTGCCAGCAGTCAAGAACGGGGGGTGGAGACCCAGTACTTC. Protein sequence: CASSQERGVETQYF.

Note on this clonotype: A far larger clone differs by one base, so this is likely a read error. The rearrangement joins TRBV6-5 to TRBJ2-1; possibly TRBD1 or TRBD2 for D (6 bases each). Between the trimmed V and J ends, which lost 10 bases and 8 bases, there was a span of 18 bases. The CDR3 sequence is 13 residues long. The germline V gene encodes CDR1 MNHEY and CDR2 SVGAGI. The CDR3 nucleotides read TGTGCCATCAGCCCGGGGGCCGGGTATGAGCAGTTCTTC. Its translation: CAISPGAGYEQFF.

This clonotype was detected many times. The chain couples TRBV5-5 to TRBJ2-1, with 7 bases aligning to TRBD2. The V gene's germline CDR1 is SGHKS and CDR2 YYEKEE (reference sequence). Trimming took 2 bases from V and 6 from J; bases not matched to a gene: 5. The CDR3 consists of 14 residues. The CDR3: CASSFTTSVNEQFF. In nucleotides, the CDR3 is TGTGCCAGCAGCTTCACTACTAGCGTCAATGAGCAGTTCTTC.

Concerning this clonotype itself: A far larger clone is off by one base, so a read error is likely. The CDR3, as DNA: TGTGCCAGAAGCTTGACAGGGGACTACAATGAGCAGTTCTTC. Its protein is CARSLTGDYNEQFF. J is TRBJ2-1 and V is TRBV7-9; 8 nucleotides agree with TRBD1. This CDR3 has 14 residues. Per germline, CDR1 SEHNR and CDR2 FQNEAQ (reference sequence).

This clonotype was counted many times. This sequence joins TRBV4-1 and TRBJ1-1; 7 bases fit TRBD1. Germline V gene sequence: CDR1 MGHRA, CDR2 YSYEKL. With V trimmed by 5 bases and J by 4 bases, 10 bases remained unmatched. The CDR3 is 15 amino acids. DNA of the CDR3: TGCGCCAGCAGCTTACGACAGGGAGGGGCCACTGAAGCTTTCTTT. Protein product: CASSLRQGGATEAFF.

This clonotype occurred many times. The V call is TRBV4-1, the J call TRBJ1-5; 7 bases align to TRBD1. This CDR3 has 15 amino acids. The germline gives CDR1 MGHRA, CDR2 YSYEKL. V lost 3 bases, J lost 3 bases, and 5 bases stayed unmatched. The chain's CDR3 is CASSHAGTVNQPQHF. The DNA for the CDR3 is TGCGCCAGCAGCCATGCCGGGACAGTCAATCAGCCCCAGCATTTT.

This clonotype was counted ten times or more. V usage is TRBV19 and J usage is TRBJ1-3, with TRBD1 identical over 7 bases. Per germline, CDR1 LNHDA and CDR2 SQIVND (reference sequence). The CDR3 runs to 17 residues. Germline trimming cut 5 bases from V and 8 bases from J; bases unmatched to any gene: 18. CDR3 sequence (DNA): TGTGCCAGTAGTGCCCTAAGGACAGGCTCCGGGTGGCACACCATATATTTT. Translation gives CASSALRTGSGWHTIYF.

This clonotype was counted at least ten times. The V gene is TRBV9, the J gene TRBJ2-1; D may be TRBD1 (5 bases). Looked up from germline, CDR1 is SGDLS and CDR2 is YYNGEE. V was pared by 0 bases and J by 7 bases, with 8 bases between. The CDR3 consists of 13 residues. CDR3 sequence: CASSVDRQNEQFF. CDR3 bases: TGTGCCAGCAGCGTAGATCGACAGAATGAGCAGTTCTTC.

This clonotype has a count of ten or more. The CDR3 loop reads CAISEFIHGTDTQYF. Written as DNA, the CDR3 is TGTGCCATCAGTGAGTTCATACACGGCACAGATACGCAGTATTTT. J is TRBJ2-3 and V is TRBV10-3, with D hard to call. The germline V gene encodes CDR1 ENHRY and CDR2 SYGVKD. CDR3 length equals 15 residues. The V and J ends lost 1 base and 1 base respectively, with 9 bases between them.

This clonotype was counted at least ten times. The V call is TRBV20-1, the J call TRBJ2-1; 7 bases fit TRBD1. CDR3 length equals 17 residues. The junction had 13 bases not matched to a gene; V was cut back by 0 bases and J by 5 bases. The germline gives CDR1 DFQATT, CDR2 SNEGSKA (reference sequence). CDR3 loop: CSARDFSRTGQNNEQFF. DNA of the CDR3: TGCAGTGCTAGAGATTTCTCGAGGACAGGACAGAACAATGAGCAGTTCTTC.

This clonotype was detected ten times or more. This chain joins TRBV20-1 and TRBJ2-3, with 8 bases aligning to TRBD2. The junction had 14 bases not matched to a gene; V was cut back by 5 bases and J by 10 bases. CDR3 length: 14 amino acids. Germline values: CDR1 DFQATT, CDR2 SNEGSKA (reference sequence). The CDR3 spells CSAEARLATSAQYF. Here the CDR3 DNA reads TGCAGTGCTGAGGCGAGACTAGCGACCTCCGCGCAGTATTTT.

The genes are TRBV7-3 and TRBJ2-1, with TRBD2 matching over 9 bases. After removal of 8 bases from V and 12 bases from J, the junction contained 14 bases not matched to a gene. There are 14 residues in the CDR3. In germline, CDR1 is SGHTA, CDR2 FQGTGA. The CDR3 here is CASLVLAGYTGQFF. Here the CDR3 DNA reads TGTGCCAGCTTAGTTCTAGCGGGGTATACAGGGCAGTTCTTC.

This clonotype was observed many times. This chain links TRBV11-2 with TRBJ1-4, with D uncertain. The CDR3 has 13 amino acids. Germline V lookup: CDR1 SGHAT, CDR2 FQNNGV. Trimming took 2 bases from V and 8 from J, leaving 9 bases between them. CDR3 amino acids: CASSLRKVEKLFF. CDR3 sequence (DNA): TGTGCCAGCAGCTTAAGGAAGGTAGAAAAACTGTTTTTT.